Listed below are T cell receptor beta chains from one sample, sequenced in a study of identical twins. TCRdb itself ran the 5' RACE reads through MiXCR, one entry per CDR3 protein. The sample yields about 1.7 million distinct CDR3 sequences, around 33% seen once. Specimen: cord blood. The receptors come from a newborn girl in good health. CDR3s include the opening cysteine and the closing phenylalanine or tryptophan. The order of the fields is J gene, clone size, D gene, V gene, CDR3 DNA, CDR3 protein. D genes are given only for firm matches. Expanded clones are given a class, and other clones once, few, many or no size at all.

j_call: TRBJ2-5; clone_size: .; d_call: TRBD2; v_call: TRBV5-6; cdr3_nt: TGTGCCAGCGGAGGACTAGCGGGCTGGGGGGAAGAGACCCAGTACTTC; cdr3_aa: CASGGLAGWGEETQYF
j_call: TRBJ2-2; clone_size: .; d_call: .; v_call: TRBV11-2; cdr3_nt: TGTGCCAGCAGCTTAGACGCCACCGGGGAGCTGTTTTTT; cdr3_aa: CASSLDATGELFF
j_call: TRBJ2-5; clone_size: few; d_call: TRBD2; v_call: TRBV6-1; cdr3_nt: TGTGCCAGCAGTGAAGCGCTTCGTGGGTTAGCGGGCCTCCAAGAGACCCAGTACTTC; cdr3_aa: CASSEALRGLAGLQETQYF
j_call: TRBJ2-1; clone_size: .; d_call: TRBD1; v_call: TRBV6-1; cdr3_nt: TGTGTCAGCAGTGGGACAGGCAATGAGCAGTTCTTC; cdr3_aa: CVSSGTGNEQFF
j_call: TRBJ2-3; clone_size: .; d_call: TRBD2; v_call: TRBV7-2; cdr3_nt: TGTGCCAGCAGGCCCTTCGCGGGGGGCACAGATACGCAGTATTTT; cdr3_aa: CASRPFAGGTDTQYF
j_call: TRBJ2-1; clone_size: .; d_call: .; v_call: TRBV28; cdr3_nt: TGTGCCAGCAGCACCCACCCAGCCTCCTACAATGAGCAGTTCTTC; cdr3_aa: CASSTHPASYNEQFF
j_call: TRBJ2-7; clone_size: many; d_call: .; v_call: TRBV2; cdr3_nt: TGTGCCAGCAGTGAAATTTCCTACGAGCAGTACTTC; cdr3_aa: CASSEISYEQYF
j_call: TRBJ2-3; clone_size: .; d_call: .; v_call: TRBV6-1; cdr3_nt: TGTGCCAGCGGGGCCCAGCGGACCACAGATACGCAGTATTTT; cdr3_aa: CASGAQRTTDTQYF
j_call: TRBJ2-3; clone_size: few; d_call: TRBD2; v_call: TRBV6-6; cdr3_nt: TGTGCCAGCAGCCGACTAGCGGGAGAGATGCATACGCAGTATTTT; cdr3_aa: CASSRLAGEMHTQYF
j_call: TRBJ1-2; clone_size: .; d_call: TRBD1; v_call: TRBV4-1; cdr3_nt: TGCGCCAGCAGGATAATAATGGACAGGAACCTTAACTATGGCTACACCTTC; cdr3_aa: CASRIIMDRNLNYGYTF
j_call: TRBJ1-5; clone_size: few; d_call: .; v_call: TRBV12-3/TRBV12-4; cdr3_nt: TGTGCCAGCAGTTCCCTCGGACGGCTTCAGCCCCAGCATTTT; cdr3_aa: CASSSLGRLQPQHF
j_call: TRBJ2-4; clone_size: few; d_call: .; v_call: TRBV20-1; cdr3_nt: TGCAGTGCTAGAGAGCAGCTGCTAGCCAAAAACATTCAGTACTTC; cdr3_aa: CSAREQLLAKNIQYF
j_call: TRBJ2-7; clone_size: .; d_call: TRBD2; v_call: TRBV28; cdr3_nt: TGTGCCAGCAGTTTATCAGCGGGAGGGAGCTACAATGAGCAGTACTTC; cdr3_aa: CASSLSAGGSYNEQYF
j_call: TRBJ2-1; clone_size: few; d_call: TRBD2; v_call: TRBV9; cdr3_nt: TGTGCCAGCAGCCCATTGGGGGGGACCTACTACAATGAGCAGTTCTTC; cdr3_aa: CASSPLGGTYYNEQFF
j_call: TRBJ2-7; clone_size: .; d_call: TRBD1; v_call: TRBV3-1; cdr3_nt: TGTGCCAGCAGCCAAGCCCCGACAGGGCGCTACGAGCAGTACTTC; cdr3_aa: CASSQAPTGRYEQYF
j_call: TRBJ2-4; clone_size: .; d_call: .; v_call: TRBV7-2; cdr3_nt: TGTGCCAGCAGCTTACAGGGACCAGCCAAAAACATTCAGTACTTC; cdr3_aa: CASSLQGPAKNIQYF
j_call: TRBJ2-1; clone_size: few; d_call: .; v_call: TRBV5-1; cdr3_nt: TGCGCCAGCAGCTTGCTCTCTAGCCGCCTAGGATCCTACAATGAGCAGTTCTTC; cdr3_aa: CASSLLSSRLGSYNEQFF
j_call: TRBJ2-7; clone_size: few; d_call: .; v_call: TRBV6-6; cdr3_nt: TGTGCCTCCAGATCAGGGTATGGGCACGAGCAGTACTTC; cdr3_aa: CASRSGYGHEQYF
j_call: TRBJ1-1; clone_size: .; d_call: .; v_call: TRBV2; cdr3_nt: TGTGCCAGCAAGAGGCACACTGAAGCTTTCTTT; cdr3_aa: CASKRHTEAFF
j_call: TRBJ2-3; clone_size: many; d_call: .; v_call: TRBV27; cdr3_nt: TGTGCCAGCAGTTTAGGGGCCTTCGGCTTCACAGATACGCAGTATTTT; cdr3_aa: CASSLGAFGFTDTQYF
j_call: TRBJ2-1; clone_size: .; d_call: TRBD2; v_call: TRBV5-1; cdr3_nt: TGCGCCAGCAGCTTGGAAGCGGGAGGGCCGGGTGAGCAGTTCTTC; cdr3_aa: CASSLEAGGPGEQFF
j_call: TRBJ2-1; clone_size: many; d_call: .; v_call: TRBV6-6; cdr3_nt: TGTGCCAGCAGCCCGGCGGCTGGAAAGTTCTTC; cdr3_aa: CASSPAAGKFF
j_call: TRBJ1-5; clone_size: .; d_call: TRBD1; v_call: TRBV27; cdr3_nt: TGTGCCAGCAAACAGAACTCCGGGACAGGGAATCAGCCCCAGCATTTT; cdr3_aa: CASKQNSGTGNQPQHF
j_call: TRBJ2-3; clone_size: .; d_call: TRBD2; v_call: TRBV4-1; cdr3_nt: TGCGCCAGCAGCCAAGATACGACTAGCGGACTTATCCGAGTCACAGATACGCAGTATTTT; cdr3_aa: CASSQDTTSGLIRVTDTQYF
j_call: TRBJ2-3; clone_size: .; d_call: .; v_call: TRBV3-1; cdr3_nt: TGTGCCGGCAGCCAAGGGGACCCGTTCTTCCGGTATTTT; cdr3_aa: CAGSQGDPFFRYF
j_call: TRBJ2-3; clone_size: .; d_call: TRBD2; v_call: TRBV2; cdr3_nt: TGTGCCAGCAGTGAATACGGGGGGGCCCAGTATTTT; cdr3_aa: CASSEYGGAQYF
j_call: TRBJ1-2; clone_size: few; d_call: .; v_call: TRBV12-3/TRBV12-4; cdr3_nt: TGTGCCAGCACCCCCAGGGCGGTCCTCAACTATGGCTACACCTTC; cdr3_aa: CASTPRAVLNYGYTF
j_call: TRBJ2-5; clone_size: few; d_call: TRBD2; v_call: TRBV7-2; cdr3_nt: TGTGCCAGCAGCTTAGCCCCTAGCGGACATGTTGAGCAGTACTTC; cdr3_aa: CASSLAPSGHVEQYF
j_call: TRBJ1-2; clone_size: few; d_call: .; v_call: TRBV4-1; cdr3_nt: TGCGCCAGCAGCCAGGGAGTAACGAATGGCTACACCTTC; cdr3_aa: CASSQGVTNGYTF
j_call: TRBJ2-3; clone_size: .; d_call: .; v_call: TRBV12-3/TRBV12-4; cdr3_nt: TGTGCCAGCAGACCGGACGGGGAGGCAGATACGCAATATTTT; cdr3_aa: CASRPDGEADTQYF
j_call: TRBJ1-2; clone_size: .; d_call: TRBD1; v_call: TRBV14; cdr3_nt: TGTGCCAGCAGCCACCCCAAGACAGGGAATGGCTATGGCTACACCTTC; cdr3_aa: CASSHPKTGNGYGYTF
j_call: TRBJ1-4; clone_size: .; d_call: .; v_call: TRBV9; cdr3_nt: TGTGCCAGCAGCCCTTCAAGTGGGAGGGGACTGTTTTTT; cdr3_aa: CASSPSSGRGLFF
j_call: TRBJ2-7; clone_size: .; d_call: .; v_call: TRBV7-9; cdr3_nt: TGTGCCAGCAGCTTTGACCGACCCTACGAGCAGTACTTC; cdr3_aa: CASSFDRPYEQYF
j_call: TRBJ2-7; clone_size: many; d_call: .; v_call: TRBV18; cdr3_nt: TGTGCCAGCTCACTCGAGACCTACGAGCAGTACTTC; cdr3_aa: CASSLETYEQYF
j_call: TRBJ2-3; clone_size: few; d_call: .; v_call: TRBV10-3; cdr3_nt: TGTGCCATCAGGGAACAGGGCAGTGATACGCAGTATTTT; cdr3_aa: CAIREQGSDTQYF
j_call: TRBJ2-3; clone_size: .; d_call: TRBD2; v_call: TRBV9; cdr3_nt: TGTGCCAGCACCAAGGGACTAGCGTCTAGCACAGATACGCAGTATTTT; cdr3_aa: CASTKGLASSTDTQYF
j_call: TRBJ2-3; clone_size: few; d_call: .; v_call: TRBV5-5; cdr3_nt: TGTGCCAGCAGCTTGGCCGCGGGGTCCTTCACAGATACGCAGTATTTT; cdr3_aa: CASSLAAGSFTDTQYF
j_call: TRBJ2-3; clone_size: .; d_call: TRBD2; v_call: TRBV20-1; cdr3_nt: TGCAGTGCTAGAGGAGCGGGGGCTCCAGATACGCAGTATTTT; cdr3_aa: CSARGAGAPDTQYF